This record covers a single T cell receptor beta chain. Antigen specificity is unknown. Other DNA sequences in this sample translate to the same CDR3. As every portion of the isolated RNA was reverse transcribed, the sequencing read expressed TCRB transcripts. Profiled with immunoSEQ multiplex PCR; TCRdb holds only in-frame clones, not every one. This repertoire shows 500,000 to 700,000 clones, 15% found once; its top ten account for about 0.087%. The sample comes from a study of beta chain features in type 1 diabetes. Study-wide results and caveats: The VDJ junctions of type 1 diabetes patients carried fewer insertions and more deletions. Type 1 diabetes patients showed a moderate but significant shortening of TCRB CDR3s in all four CD4+ subsets. In these data, an HLA type influence on TCRB rearrangement remained unresolved.

The length of the CDR3 is 12 residues. The germline V gene encodes CDR1 KGHSH and CDR2 LQKENI. V lost 6 bases, J lost 0 bases, and 4 bases lay in between. The source material was naive CD4+ T cells from blood. This sequence was found in a man between 18 and 29 years old in good health. The chain carries TRBV18 and TRBJ2-3, with D hard to call. Written as DNA, the CDR3 is TGTGCCAGCTCCCCTAGCACAGATACGCAGTATTTT. This gives the protein CASSPSTDTQYF.